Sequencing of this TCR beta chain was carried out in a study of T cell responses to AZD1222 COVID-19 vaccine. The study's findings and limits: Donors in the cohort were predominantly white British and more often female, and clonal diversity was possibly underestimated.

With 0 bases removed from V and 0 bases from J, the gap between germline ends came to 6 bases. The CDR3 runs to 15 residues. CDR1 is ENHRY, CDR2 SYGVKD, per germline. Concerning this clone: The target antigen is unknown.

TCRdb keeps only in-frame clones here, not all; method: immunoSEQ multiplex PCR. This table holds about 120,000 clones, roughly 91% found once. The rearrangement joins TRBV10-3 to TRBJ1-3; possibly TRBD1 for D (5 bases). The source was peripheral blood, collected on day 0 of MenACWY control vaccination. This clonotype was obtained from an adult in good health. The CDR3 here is CAISESQGSGNTIYF. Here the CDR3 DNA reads TGTGCCATCAGTGAGTCTCAGGGCTCTGGAAACACCATATATTTT.